Below, one T cell receptor beta chain is given with its context. What this receptor recognizes is not known. No base quality values were provided; no much bigger clone lies one nucleotide off. The data originate from a study of control samples from healthy donors and cancer patients (dated by TCRdb to the early 2020s). There are 15 amino acids in the CDR3, from cysteine to phenylalanine inclusive. Of the read, only the CDR3 DNA is kept; its 45 bases are in frame from base 1. In the germline V gene (reference sequence), CDR1 corresponds to SEHNR and CDR2 to FQNEAQ. V is clipped by 4 bases and J by 8 bases, and the sequence between their germline boundaries is 18 bases long. Libraries were constructed by the immunoSEQ multiplex PCR assay. TCRdb obtained this table from immuneACCESS and retained in-frame rearrangements with V and J assigned. These tables miss some clones; where compared with another copy, unresolved V genes account for less than half of the shortfall, and the remainder is unexplained. The sample table records roughly 69,000 clones; more than 80% of these occur just once. The top ten clonotypes cover 15% to 18% of the sample.

The sequence is built from TRBV7-9 and TRBJ2-1; no D gene call is confident. The clonotype originates from a man aged 55 to 70 in good health. The sequenced sample consisted of blood. The CDR3 region reads CASSSQASTGDEQFF. In nucleotide form, the sequence is TGTGCCAGCAGCTCACAAGCCTCTACGGGCGATGAGCAGTTCTTC.